These 5 T cell receptor beta chains were all obtained from the same sample, sequenced in a study of T cell responses to AZD1222 COVID-19 vaccine. The table came from immunoSEQ multiplex PCR; TCRdb's copy has only in-frame clones and leaves some out. This sample yields about 100,000 clones, of which approximately 87% are seen a single time; 15% to 20% belongs to the top ten. The specimen was peripheral blood, collected on day 0 of AZD1222 vaccination. These receptors were collected from an adult in good health.

The rearrangement joins TRBV30 to TRBJ1-5; D unresolved. The V gene's germline CDR1 is GTSNPN and CDR2 SVGIG (reference sequence). Trimming took 3 bases from V and 4 from J, leaving 4 bases between them. The CDR3 is 11 amino acids. The CDR3 is CAWRRNQPQHF. CDR3 coding DNA: TGTGCCTGGAGGAGGAATCAGCCCCAGCATTTT.

The rearrangement joins TRBV7-8 to TRBJ1-3, with D uncertain. The CDR3 spans 15 residues. CDR1 and CDR2 from the germline V gene are SGHVS and FQNEAQ. Trimming shortened V by 2 bases and J by 0 bases, and 8 bases separated the two germline ends. CDR3 DNA: TGTGCCAGCAGCTTATTCAGAAGCTCTGGAAACACCATATATTTT. This sequence encodes CASSLFRSSGNTIYF.

V is TRBV14 and J is TRBJ1-1, with D unresolved. This CDR3 region has 13 residues. V lost 5 bases, J lost 1 base, and 8 bases lay in between. Germline V gives CDR1 SGHDN, CDR2 FVKESK. CDR3: CASSAWGNTEAFF. The CDR3 DNA reads TGTGCCAGCAGCGCCTGGGGGAACACTGAAGCTTTCTTT.

This chain uses TRBV7-9 with TRBJ1-2; D perhaps matches TRBD1 (5 bases). The V end was cut by 1 base, the J end by 5 bases, with 14 bases between. Per the germline V gene, CDR1 is SEHNR and CDR2 is FQNEAQ (reference sequence). CDR3 length: 15 amino acids. The CDR3 bases are TGTGCCAGCAGCTTAGAGCAGGGAGGTCCGTATGGCTACACCTTC. Its protein is CASSLEQGGPYGYTF.

The chain carries TRBV19 and TRBJ1-1; D gene ambiguous. This CDR3 is built from 13 residues. Germline V gives CDR1 LNHDA, CDR2 SQIVND (reference sequence). V was pared by 5 bases and J by 1 base, with 8 bases between. As DNA, the CDR3 is TGTGCCAGTAGTTTCTTCCAGAACACTGAAGCTTTCTTT. It is translated as CASSFFQNTEAFF.